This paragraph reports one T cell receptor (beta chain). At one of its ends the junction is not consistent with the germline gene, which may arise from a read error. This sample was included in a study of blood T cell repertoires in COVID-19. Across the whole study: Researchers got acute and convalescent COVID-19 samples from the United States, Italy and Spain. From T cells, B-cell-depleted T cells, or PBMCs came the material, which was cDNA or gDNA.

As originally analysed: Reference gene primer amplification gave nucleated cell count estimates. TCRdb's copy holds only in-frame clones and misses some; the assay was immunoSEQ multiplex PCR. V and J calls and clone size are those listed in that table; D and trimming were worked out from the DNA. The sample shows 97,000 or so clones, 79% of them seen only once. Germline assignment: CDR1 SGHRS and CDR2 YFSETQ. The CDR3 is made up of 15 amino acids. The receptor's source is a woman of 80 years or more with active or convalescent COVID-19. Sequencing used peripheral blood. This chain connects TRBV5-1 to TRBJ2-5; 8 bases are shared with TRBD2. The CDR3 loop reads CASSPAGSGGTPQYF. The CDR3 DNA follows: TGTGCCAGCAGCCCCGCGGGGAGCGGGGGTACGCCCCAGTACTTC. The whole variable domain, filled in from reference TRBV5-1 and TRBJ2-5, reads KAGVTQTPRYLIKTRGQQVTLSCSPISGHRSVSWYQQTPGQGLQFLFEYFSETQRNKGNFPGRFSGRQFSNSRSEMNVSTLELGDSALYLCASSPAGSGGTPQYFGPGTRLLVL.